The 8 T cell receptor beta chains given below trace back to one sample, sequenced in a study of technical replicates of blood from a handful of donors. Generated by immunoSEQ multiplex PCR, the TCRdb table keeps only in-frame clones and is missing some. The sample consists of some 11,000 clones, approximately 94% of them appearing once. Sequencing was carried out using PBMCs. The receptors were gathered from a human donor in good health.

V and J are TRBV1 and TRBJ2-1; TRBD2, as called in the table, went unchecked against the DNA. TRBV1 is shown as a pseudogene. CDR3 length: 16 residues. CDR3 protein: CTSSQGSELSYNEQFF. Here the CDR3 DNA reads TGCACCAGCAGCCAAGGGTCGGAGCTCTCCTACAATGAGCAGTTCTTC.

The CDR3 sequence is CASSQEVSSYEQYF. As DNA, the CDR3 is TGTGCCAGCAGCCAAGAGGTTAGCAGCTACGAGCAGTACTTC. The gene calls are TRBV4-2 and TRBJ2-7; D unclear. This CDR3 spans 14 amino acids. V shed 0 bases and J shed 3 bases, with 9 bases lying between them. Germline CDR1 and CDR2: LGHNA and YNFKEQ.

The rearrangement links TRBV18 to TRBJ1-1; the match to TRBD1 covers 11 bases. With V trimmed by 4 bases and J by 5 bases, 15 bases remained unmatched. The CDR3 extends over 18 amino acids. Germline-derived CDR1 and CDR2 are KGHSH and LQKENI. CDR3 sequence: CASSRTGTGGTGGTEAFF. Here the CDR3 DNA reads TGTGCCAGCTCACGCACCGGGACAGGGGGGACTGGTGGTACTGAAGCTTTCTTT.

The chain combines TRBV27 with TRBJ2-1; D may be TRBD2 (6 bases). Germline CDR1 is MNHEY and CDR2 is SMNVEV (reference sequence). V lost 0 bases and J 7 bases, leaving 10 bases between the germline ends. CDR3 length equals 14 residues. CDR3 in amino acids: CASSLSRLVNEQFF. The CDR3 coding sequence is TGTGCCAGCAGTTTATCCCGACTAGTGAATGAGCAGTTCTTC.

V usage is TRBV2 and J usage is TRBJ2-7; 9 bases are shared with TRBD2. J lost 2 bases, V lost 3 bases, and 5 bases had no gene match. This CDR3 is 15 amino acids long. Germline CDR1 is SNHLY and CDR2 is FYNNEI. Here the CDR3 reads CASSEAAGGPYEQYF. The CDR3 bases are TGTGCCAGCAGTGAGGCAGCGGGAGGCCCCTACGAGCAGTACTTC.

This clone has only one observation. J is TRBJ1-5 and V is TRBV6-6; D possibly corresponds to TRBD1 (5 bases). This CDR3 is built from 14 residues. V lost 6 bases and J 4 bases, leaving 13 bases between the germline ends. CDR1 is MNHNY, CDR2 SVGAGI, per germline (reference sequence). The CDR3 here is CASSPGRGNQPQHF. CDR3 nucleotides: TGTGCCAGCAGCCCCGGACGGGGGAATCAGCCCCAGCATTTT.

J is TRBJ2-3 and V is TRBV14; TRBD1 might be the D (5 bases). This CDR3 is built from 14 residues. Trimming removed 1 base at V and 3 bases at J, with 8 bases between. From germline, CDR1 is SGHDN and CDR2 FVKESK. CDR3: CASSQAGQTDTQYF. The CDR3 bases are TGTGCCAGCAGCCAAGCCGGACAAACAGATACGCAGTATTTT.

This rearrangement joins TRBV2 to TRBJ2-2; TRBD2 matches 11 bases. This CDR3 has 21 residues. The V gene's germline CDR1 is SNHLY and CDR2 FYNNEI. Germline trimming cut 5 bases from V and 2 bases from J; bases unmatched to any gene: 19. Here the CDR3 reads CASSPRFLGTSGLSNTGELFF. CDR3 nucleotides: TGTGCCAGCAGTCCCCGCTTTTTAGGGACTAGCGGCTTATCAAACACCGGGGAGCTGTTTTTT.